Listed here is a single T cell receptor beta chain. Its target antigen remains unknown. Per-nucleotide qualities are absent, and no much larger clonotype sits a single base away. V lost 5 bases and J lost 4 bases, and the count of bases not matched to a germline gene is 10. The germline V gene (reference sequence) gives CDR1 as MNHEY and CDR2 as SMNVEV. The CDR3 starts with the cysteine, ends with the phenylalanine, and has 16 residues. The retained sequence is limited to the CDR3, 48 bases, with the frame set at the first base. TCRbeta CDR3 regions were amplified from genomic DNA by means of the immunoSEQ Assay, a bias-controlled multiplex PCR. Per the source publication's procedure: The number of nucleated cells in each sample was estimated by amplification of reference gene primers within the assay. To quantify the absolute abundance of each unique TCRbeta CDR3 rearrangement, sequence reads were collapsed and filtered. Productive Simpson clonality was computed per sample as the square root of Simpson's diversity index over productive rearrangements. Held by TCRdb, this immuneACCESS table contains in-frame sequences only and omits some clones. Under half of the omission traces to an unresolved V gene where checked; the cause of the rest is unknown. D and trimming were read from the DNA, whereas the V and J calls and clone size are those reported in that table. In all, the sample holds about 200,000 clones, and about 85% of those were seen once. 20% to 25% of the sample is held by the ten biggest clonotypes.

The entry originates in a study of blood T cell repertoires in COVID-19 (dated by TCRdb to the early 2020s). Regarding the research as a whole: Collaborator samples came from the United States, Italy and Spain and covered acute and convalescent phases of COVID-19. Where available, HLA class I and class II types were taken from metadata supplied by the sample provider and were not determined by assay-based typing. Deeply sampled blood TCRbeta repertoires from subjects exposed to, actively infected with, or recovered from COVID-19 were included in the dataset. Sample metadata almost always included a de-identified subject ID, COVID-19 status, age in years and sex. The material from the prospective study consisted of cDNA or gDNA derived from T cells, B-cell-depleted T cells, or PBMCs. The repertoires were released in a freely available public database meant as a resource for research on the immune response to SARS-CoV-2. Samples came from the ongoing ImmuneRACE study (first 160 participants) plus 1,254 subjects from 6 global collaborators.

Overall study results and their limits: How much clinical and demographic metadata was included differed by source and by participant, and the metadata was provided uncurated.

Whole blood was collected in K2EDTA tubes by collaborating institutions according to the institutions' own protocols. Collaborator samples were shipped for TCRbeta analysis as frozen whole blood, isolated PBMCs, or DNA extracted from either sample type. Specimen: peripheral blood. The TCR originated in a man aged 55 to 70 with active or convalescent COVID-19. The V and J genes are TRBV27 and TRBJ1-3, and TRBD1 aligns with 8 junction nucleotides. The CDR3 reads as follows: CASSQIQGAGGNTIYF. The DNA is TGTGCCAGCAGTCAAATCCAGGGGGCGGGGGGAAACACCATATATTTT.